Reported below is one T cell receptor beta chain. The data were taken from a study of blood T cell repertoires in COVID-19. Study-level background: COVID-19 samples, acute and convalescent, were from the United States, Italy and Spain. Sample material is recorded as cDNA or gDNA derived from T cells, B-cell-depleted T cells, or PBMCs.

The authors' processing: Estimation of nucleated cell counts was performed using reference gene primer amplification. Assay: immunoSEQ multiplex PCR; the TCRdb copy retains only in-frame clones and omits some. V and J calls and clone size are given by that table; D and trimming were obtained from the DNA. The sample contains roughly 280,000 clones, approximately 89% of which appear only once. The sequence was collected from a man aged 40-49 years with active or convalescent COVID-19. Input material: peripheral blood.

Here the CDR3 reads CASSFTTGGNTGELFF. The CDR3, as DNA: TGTGCCAGCAGCTTTACAACAGGGGGCAACACCGGGGAGCTGTTTTTT. The rearrangement joins TRBV11-2 to TRBJ2-2; 9 bases fit TRBD1. The germline gives CDR1 SGHAT, CDR2 FQNNGV. The CDR3 length is 16 residues. Losses at the gene ends were 3 bases for V and 2 bases for J; bases not matched to a gene: 4.